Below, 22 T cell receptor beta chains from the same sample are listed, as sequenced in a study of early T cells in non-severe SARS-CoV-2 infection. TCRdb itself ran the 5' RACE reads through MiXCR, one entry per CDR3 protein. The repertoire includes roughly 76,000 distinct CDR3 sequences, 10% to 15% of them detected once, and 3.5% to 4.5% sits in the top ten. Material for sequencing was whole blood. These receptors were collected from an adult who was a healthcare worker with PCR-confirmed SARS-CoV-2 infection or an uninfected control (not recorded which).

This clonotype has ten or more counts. This CDR3 reads CASSPGRDRLLGEPQHF. CDR3 coding DNA: TGTGCCAGTAGTCCCGGGCGGGACAGGCTTCTCGGGGAGCCCCAGCATTTT. This chain uses TRBV19 with TRBJ1-5; 8 nucleotides match TRBD1. Germline lookup yields CDR1 LNHDA and CDR2 SQIVND (reference sequence). The CDR3 covers 17 residues. With V trimmed by 5 bases and J by 8 bases, 17 bases remained unmatched.

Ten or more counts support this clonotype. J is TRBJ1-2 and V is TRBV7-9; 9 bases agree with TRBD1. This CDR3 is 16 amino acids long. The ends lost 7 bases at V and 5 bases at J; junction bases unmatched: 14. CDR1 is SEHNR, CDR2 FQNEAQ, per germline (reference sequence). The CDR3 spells CASKPFRDRVWYGYTF. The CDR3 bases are TGTGCCAGCAAACCTTTCCGGGACAGGGTTTGGTATGGCTACACCTTC.

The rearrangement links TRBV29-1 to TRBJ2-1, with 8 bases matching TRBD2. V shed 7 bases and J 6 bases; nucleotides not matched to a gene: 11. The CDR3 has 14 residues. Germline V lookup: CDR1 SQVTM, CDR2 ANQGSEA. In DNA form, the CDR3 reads TGCAGCGGGGGAAGCGGGAGCCACCGCAATGAGCAGTTCTTC. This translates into CSGGSGSHRNEQFF.

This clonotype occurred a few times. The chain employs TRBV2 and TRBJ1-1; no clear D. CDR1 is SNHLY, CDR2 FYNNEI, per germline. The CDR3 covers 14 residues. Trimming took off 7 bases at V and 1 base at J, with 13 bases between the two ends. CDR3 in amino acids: CASTQPGQNTEAFF. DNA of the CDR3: TGTGCCAGCACCCAGCCAGGCCAGAACACTGAAGCTTTCTTT.

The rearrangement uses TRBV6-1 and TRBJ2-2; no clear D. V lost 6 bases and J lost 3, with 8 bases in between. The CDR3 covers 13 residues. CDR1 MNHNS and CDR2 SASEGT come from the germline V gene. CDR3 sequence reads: CASRGYDTGELFF. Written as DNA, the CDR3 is TGTGCCAGCAGGGGGTACGACACCGGGGAGCTGTTTTTT.

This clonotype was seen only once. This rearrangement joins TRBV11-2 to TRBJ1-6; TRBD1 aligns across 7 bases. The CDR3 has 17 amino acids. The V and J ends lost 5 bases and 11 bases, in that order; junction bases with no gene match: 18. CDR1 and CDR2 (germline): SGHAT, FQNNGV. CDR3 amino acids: CASSPRGQLVGFAPLHF. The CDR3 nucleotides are TGTGCCAGCAGCCCACGGGGACAGCTTGTGGGGTTTGCACCCCTCCACTTT.

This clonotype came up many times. This CDR3 reads CASSFPGQVPEAFF. The CDR3 DNA sequence: TGTGCCAGCAGCTTCCCCGGACAGGTTCCTGAAGCTTTCTTT. V gene TRBV7-2 combines with J gene TRBJ1-1, with 7 positions matching TRBD1. Germline values: CDR1 SGHTA, CDR2 FQGNSA. Trimming at V came to 3 bases and at J to 6 bases, leaving 7 bases not matched to a gene. The CDR3 consists of 14 residues.

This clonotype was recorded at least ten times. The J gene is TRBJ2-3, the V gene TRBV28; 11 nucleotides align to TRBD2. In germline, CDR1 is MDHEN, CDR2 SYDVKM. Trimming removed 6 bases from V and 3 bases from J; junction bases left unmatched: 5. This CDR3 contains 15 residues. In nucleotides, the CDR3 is TGTGCCAGCAGCCCACTAGCGGGAGAGACAGATACGCAGTATTTT. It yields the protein CASSPLAGETDTQYF.

CDR3 in DNA: TGCAGCGCGAACGACAGGGGCAGCGGAAACACCATATATTTT. Translating gives CSANDRGSGNTIYF. The chain links TRBV29-1 to TRBJ1-3, with 8 bases fitting TRBD1. The CDR3 is 14 residues long. Per the germline V gene, CDR1 is SQVTM and CDR2 is ANQGSEA. V lost 7 bases to trimming and J lost 4 bases; unmatched junction nucleotides: 9.

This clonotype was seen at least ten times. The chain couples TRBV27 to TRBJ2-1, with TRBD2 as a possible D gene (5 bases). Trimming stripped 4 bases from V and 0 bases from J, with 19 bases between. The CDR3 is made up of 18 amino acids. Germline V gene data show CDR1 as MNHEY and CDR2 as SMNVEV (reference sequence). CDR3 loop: CASSYLPARAPSYNEQFF. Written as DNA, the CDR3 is TGTGCCAGCAGTTACCTGCCGGCGCGGGCCCCCTCCTACAATGAGCAGTTCTTC.

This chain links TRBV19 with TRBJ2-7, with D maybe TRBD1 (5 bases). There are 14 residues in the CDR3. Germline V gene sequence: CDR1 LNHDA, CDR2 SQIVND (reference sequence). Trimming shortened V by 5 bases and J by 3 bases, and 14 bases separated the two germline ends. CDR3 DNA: TGTGCCAGTAGTTCTCGACAGAACCACTACGAGCAGTACTTC. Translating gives CASSSRQNHYEQYF. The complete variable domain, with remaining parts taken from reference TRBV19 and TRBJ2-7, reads DGGITQSPKYLFRKEGQNVTLSCEQNLNHDAMYWYRQDPGQGLRLIYYSQIVNDFQKGDIAEGYSVSREKKESFPLTVTSAQKNPTAFYLCASSSRQNHYEQYFGPGTRLTVT.

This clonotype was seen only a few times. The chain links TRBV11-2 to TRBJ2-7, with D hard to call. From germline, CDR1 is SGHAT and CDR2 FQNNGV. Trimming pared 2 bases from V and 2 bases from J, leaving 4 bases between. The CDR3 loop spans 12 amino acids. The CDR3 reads CASSLMAYEQYF. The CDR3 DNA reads TGTGCCAGCAGCTTAATGGCCTACGAGCAGTACTTC.

CDR3 loop: CASSGRGRDTPYEQYF. CDR3 bases: TGTGCCAGCAGTGGCCGGGGACGGGACACTCCCTACGAGCAGTACTTC. The chain has TRBV25-1 and TRBJ2-7; tentatively, D is TRBD1 (6 bases). The CDR3 has 16 residues. CDR1 and CDR2 from the germline V gene are MGHDK and SYGVNS. Trimming took 4 bases from V and 2 from J, leaving 18 bases between them.

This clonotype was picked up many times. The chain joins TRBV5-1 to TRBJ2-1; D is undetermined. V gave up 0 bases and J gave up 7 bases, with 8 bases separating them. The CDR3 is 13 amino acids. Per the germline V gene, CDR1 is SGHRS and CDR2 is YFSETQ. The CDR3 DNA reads TGCGCCAGCAGCTTGGGTGCAGGTAATGAGCAGTTCTTC. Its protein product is CASSLGAGNEQFF.

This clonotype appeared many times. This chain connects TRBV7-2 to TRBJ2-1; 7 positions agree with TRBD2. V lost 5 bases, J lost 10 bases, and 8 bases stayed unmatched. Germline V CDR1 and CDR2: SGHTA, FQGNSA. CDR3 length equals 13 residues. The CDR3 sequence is CASSLSLLAEQFF. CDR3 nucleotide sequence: TGTGCCAGCAGCCTTTCGTTACTAGCGGAGCAGTTCTTC.

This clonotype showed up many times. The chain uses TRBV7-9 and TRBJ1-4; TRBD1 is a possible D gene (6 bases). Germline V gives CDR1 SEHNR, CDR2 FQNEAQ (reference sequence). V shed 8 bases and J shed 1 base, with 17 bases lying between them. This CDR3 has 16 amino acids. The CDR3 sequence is CASVRAGGGTNEKLFF. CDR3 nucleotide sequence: TGTGCCAGCGTCCGAGCCGGAGGGGGAACTAATGAAAAACTGTTTTTT.

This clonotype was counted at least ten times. The CDR3 region is CASSLGTSVSGEEQFF. The CDR3 region has the DNA TGTGCCAGCAGCTTGGGGACTAGCGTCTCAGGGGAGGAGCAGTTCTTC. The gene calls are TRBV7-6 and TRBJ2-1, with TRBD2 matching over 10 bases. J gave up 10 bases and V 3 bases, and 12 bases lay outside the gene matches. The CDR3 spans 16 residues. Germline V gene lookup returns CDR1 SGHVS and CDR2 FNYEAQ.

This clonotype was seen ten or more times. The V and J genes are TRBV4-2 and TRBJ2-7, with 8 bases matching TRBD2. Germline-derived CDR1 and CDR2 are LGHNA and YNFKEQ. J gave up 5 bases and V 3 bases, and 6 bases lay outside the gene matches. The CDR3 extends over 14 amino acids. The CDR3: CASSQGLENDEQYF. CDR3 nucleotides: TGTGCCAGCAGCCAGGGACTAGAAAACGACGAGCAGTACTTC.

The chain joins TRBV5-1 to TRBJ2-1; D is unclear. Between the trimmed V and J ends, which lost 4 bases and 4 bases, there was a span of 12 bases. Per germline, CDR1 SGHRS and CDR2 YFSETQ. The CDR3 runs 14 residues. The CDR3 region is CASSPGSYYNEQFF. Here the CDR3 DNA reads TGCGCCAGCAGCCCCGGGTCGTATTACAATGAGCAGTTCTTC.

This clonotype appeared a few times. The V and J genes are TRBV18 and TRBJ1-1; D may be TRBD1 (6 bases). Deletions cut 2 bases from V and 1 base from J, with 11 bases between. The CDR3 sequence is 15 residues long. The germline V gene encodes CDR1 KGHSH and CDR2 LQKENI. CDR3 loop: CASSPFGQTNTEAFF. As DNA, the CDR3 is TGTGCCAGCTCACCATTTGGACAGACGAACACTGAAGCTTTCTTT. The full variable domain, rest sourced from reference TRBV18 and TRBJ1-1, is NAGVMQNPRHLVRRRGQEARLRCSPMKGHSHVYWYRQLPEEGLKFMVYLQKENIIDESGMPKERFSAEFPKEGPSILRIQQVVRGDSAAYFCASSPFGQTNTEAFFGQGTRLTVV.

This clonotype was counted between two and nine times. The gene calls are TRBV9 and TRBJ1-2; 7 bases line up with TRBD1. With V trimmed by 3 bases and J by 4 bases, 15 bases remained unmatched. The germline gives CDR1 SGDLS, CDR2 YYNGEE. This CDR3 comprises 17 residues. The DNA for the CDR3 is TGTGCCAGCAGCGGCGGGACAGTCCGGGAAAGGGCCTATGGCTACACCTTC. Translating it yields CASSGGTVRERAYGYTF.

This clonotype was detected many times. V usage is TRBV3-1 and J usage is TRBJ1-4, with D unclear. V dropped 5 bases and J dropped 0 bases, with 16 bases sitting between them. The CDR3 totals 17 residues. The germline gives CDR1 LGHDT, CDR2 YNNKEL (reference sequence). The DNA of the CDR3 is TGTGCCAGCAGCTTACGAGGGTTATCTTCAACTAATGAAAAACTGTTTTTT. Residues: CASSLRGLSSTNEKLFF.